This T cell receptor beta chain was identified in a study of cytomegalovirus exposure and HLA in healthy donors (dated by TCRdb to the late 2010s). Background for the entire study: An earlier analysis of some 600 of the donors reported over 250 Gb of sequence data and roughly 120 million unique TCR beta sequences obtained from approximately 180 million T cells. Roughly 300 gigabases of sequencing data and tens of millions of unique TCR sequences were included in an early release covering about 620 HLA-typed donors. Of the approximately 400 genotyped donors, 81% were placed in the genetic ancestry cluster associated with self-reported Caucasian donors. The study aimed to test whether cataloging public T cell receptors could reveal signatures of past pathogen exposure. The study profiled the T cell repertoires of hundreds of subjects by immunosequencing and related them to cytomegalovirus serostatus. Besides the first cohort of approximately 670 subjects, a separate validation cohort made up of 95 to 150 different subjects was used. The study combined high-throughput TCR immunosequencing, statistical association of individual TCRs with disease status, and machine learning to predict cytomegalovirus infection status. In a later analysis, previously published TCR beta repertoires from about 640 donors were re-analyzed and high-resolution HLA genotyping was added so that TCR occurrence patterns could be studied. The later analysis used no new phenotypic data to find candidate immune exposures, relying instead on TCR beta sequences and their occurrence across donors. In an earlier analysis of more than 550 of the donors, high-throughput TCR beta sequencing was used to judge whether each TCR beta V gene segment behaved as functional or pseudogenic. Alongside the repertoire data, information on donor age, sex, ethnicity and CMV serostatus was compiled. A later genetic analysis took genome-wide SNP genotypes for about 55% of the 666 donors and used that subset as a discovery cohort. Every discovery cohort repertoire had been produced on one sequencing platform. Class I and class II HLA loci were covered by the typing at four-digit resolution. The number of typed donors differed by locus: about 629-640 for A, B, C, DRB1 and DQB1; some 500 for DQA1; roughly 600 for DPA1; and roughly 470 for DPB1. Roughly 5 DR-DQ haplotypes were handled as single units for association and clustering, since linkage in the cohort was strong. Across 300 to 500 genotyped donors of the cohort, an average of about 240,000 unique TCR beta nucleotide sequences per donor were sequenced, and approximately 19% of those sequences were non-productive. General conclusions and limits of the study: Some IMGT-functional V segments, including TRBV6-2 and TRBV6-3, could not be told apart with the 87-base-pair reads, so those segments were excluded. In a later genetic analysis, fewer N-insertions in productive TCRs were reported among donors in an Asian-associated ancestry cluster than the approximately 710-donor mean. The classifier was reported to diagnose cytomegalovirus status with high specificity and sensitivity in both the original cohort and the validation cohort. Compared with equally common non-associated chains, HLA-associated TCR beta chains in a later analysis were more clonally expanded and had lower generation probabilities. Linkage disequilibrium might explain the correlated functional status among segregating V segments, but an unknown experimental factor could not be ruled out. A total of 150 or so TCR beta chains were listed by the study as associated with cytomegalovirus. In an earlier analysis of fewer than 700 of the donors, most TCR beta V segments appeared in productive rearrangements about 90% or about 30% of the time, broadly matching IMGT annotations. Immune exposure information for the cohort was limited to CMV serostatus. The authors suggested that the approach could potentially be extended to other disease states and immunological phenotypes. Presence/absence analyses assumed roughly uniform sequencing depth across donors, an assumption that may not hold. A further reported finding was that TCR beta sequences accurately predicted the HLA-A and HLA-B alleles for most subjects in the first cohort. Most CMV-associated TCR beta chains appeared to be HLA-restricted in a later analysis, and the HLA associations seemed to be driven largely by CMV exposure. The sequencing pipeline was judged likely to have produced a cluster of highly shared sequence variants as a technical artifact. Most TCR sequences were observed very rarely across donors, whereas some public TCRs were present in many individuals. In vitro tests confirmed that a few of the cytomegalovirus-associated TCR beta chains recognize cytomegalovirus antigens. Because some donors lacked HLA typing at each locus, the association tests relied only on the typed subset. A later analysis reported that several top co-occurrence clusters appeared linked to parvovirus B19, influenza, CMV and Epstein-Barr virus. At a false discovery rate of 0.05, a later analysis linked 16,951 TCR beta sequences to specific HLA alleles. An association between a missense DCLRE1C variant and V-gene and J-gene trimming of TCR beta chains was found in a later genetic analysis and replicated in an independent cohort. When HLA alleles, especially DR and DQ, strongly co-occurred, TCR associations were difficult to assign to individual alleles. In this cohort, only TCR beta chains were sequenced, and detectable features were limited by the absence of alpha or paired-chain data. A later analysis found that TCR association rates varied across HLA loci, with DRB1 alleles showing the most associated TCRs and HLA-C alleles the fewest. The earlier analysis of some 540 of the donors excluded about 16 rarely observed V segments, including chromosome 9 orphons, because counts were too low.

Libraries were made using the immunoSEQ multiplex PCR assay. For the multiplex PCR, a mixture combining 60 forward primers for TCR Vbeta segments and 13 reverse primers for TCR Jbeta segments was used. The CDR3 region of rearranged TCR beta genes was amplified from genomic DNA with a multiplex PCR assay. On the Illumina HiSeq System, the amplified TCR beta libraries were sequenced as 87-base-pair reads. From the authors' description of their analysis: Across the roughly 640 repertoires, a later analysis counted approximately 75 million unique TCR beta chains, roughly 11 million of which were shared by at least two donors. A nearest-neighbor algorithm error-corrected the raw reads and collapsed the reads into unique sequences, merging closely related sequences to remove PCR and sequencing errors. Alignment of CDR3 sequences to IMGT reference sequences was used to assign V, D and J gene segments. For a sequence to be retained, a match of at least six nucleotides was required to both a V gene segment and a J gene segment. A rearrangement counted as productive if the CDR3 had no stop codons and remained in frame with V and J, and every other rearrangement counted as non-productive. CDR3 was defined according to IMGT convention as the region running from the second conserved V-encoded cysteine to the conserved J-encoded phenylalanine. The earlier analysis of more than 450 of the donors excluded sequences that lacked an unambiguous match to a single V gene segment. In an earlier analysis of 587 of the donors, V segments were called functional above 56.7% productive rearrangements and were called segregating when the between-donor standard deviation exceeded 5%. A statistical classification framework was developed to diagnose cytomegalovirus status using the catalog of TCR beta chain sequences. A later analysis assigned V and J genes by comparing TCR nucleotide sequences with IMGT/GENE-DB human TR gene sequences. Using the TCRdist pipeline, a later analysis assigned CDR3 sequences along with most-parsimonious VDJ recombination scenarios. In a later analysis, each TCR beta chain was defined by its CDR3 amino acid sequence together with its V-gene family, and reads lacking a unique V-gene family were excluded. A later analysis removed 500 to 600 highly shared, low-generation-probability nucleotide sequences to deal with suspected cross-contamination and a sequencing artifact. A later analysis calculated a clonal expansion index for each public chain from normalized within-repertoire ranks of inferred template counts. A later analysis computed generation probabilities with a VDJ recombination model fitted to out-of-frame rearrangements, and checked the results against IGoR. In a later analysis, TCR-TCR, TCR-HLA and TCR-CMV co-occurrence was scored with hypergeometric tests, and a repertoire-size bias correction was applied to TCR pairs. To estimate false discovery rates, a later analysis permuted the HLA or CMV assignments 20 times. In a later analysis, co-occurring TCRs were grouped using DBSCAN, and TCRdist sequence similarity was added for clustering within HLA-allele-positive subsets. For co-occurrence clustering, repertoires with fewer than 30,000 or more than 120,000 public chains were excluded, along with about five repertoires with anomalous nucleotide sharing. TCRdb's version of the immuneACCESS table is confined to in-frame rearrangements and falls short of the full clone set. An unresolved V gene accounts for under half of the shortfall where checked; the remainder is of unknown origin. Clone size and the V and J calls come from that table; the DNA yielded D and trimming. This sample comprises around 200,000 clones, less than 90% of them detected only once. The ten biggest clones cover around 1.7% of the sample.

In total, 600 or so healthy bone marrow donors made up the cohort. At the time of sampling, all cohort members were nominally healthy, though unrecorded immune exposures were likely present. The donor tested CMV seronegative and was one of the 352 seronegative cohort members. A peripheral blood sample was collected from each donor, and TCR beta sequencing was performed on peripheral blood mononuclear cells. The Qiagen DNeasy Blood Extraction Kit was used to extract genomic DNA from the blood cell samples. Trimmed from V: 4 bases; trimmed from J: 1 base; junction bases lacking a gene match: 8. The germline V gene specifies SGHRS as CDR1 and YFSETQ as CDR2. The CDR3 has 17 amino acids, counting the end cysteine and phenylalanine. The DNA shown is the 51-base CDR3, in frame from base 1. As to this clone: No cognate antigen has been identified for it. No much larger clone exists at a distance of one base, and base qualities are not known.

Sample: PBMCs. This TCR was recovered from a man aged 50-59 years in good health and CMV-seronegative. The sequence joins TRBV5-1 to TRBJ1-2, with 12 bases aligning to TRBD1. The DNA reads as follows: TGCGCCAGCAGCCTCCGGGACAGGGGGCTAAATAACTATGGCTACACCTTC. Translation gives CASSLRDRGLNNYGYTF.